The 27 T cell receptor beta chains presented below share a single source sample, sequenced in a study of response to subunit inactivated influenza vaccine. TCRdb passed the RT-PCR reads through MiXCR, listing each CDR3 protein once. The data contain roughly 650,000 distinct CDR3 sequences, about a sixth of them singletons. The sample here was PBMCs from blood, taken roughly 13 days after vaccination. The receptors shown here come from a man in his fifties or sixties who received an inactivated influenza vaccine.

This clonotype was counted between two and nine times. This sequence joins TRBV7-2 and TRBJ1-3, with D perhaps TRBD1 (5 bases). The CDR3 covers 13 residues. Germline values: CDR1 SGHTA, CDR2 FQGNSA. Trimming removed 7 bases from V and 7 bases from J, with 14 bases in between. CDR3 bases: TGTGCCAGCAACAGGCGGGGATGGAACACCATATATTTT. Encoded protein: CASNRRGWNTIYF.

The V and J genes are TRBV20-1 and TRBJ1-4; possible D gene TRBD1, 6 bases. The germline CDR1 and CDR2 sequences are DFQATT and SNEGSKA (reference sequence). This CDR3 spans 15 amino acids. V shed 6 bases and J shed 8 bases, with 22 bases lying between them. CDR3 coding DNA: TGCAGTGCCAGGCTACCAGGGGACCCGGGGGAAAAACTGTTTTTT. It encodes CSARLPGDPGEKLFF.

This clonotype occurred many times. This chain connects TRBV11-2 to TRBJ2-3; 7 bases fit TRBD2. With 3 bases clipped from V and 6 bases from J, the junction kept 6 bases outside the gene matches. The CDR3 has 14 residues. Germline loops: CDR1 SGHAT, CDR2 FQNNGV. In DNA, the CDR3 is TGTGCCAGCAGCTTGGGGGGGGGAAGGGATACGCAGTATTTT. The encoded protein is CASSLGGGRDTQYF.

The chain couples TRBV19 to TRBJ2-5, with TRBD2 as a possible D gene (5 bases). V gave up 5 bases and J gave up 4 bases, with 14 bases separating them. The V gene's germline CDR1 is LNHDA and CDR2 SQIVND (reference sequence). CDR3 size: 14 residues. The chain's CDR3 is CASSPDRGIETQYF. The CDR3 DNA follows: TGTGCCAGTAGTCCGGACCGGGGTATAGAGACCCAGTACTTC.

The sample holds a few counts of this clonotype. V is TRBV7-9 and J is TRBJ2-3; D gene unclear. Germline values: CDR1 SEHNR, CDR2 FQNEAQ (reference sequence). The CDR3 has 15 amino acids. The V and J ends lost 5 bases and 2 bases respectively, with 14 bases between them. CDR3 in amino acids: CASSPPVGATDTQYF. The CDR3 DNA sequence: TGTGCCAGCAGCCCCCCAGTGGGCGCCACAGATACGCAGTATTTT. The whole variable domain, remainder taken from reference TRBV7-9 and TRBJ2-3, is DTGVSQNPRHKITKRGQNVTFRCDPISEHNRLYWYRQTLGQGPEFLTYFQNEAQLEKSRLLSDRFSAERPKGSFSTLEIQRTEQGDSAMYLCASSPPVGATDTQYFGPGTRLTVL.

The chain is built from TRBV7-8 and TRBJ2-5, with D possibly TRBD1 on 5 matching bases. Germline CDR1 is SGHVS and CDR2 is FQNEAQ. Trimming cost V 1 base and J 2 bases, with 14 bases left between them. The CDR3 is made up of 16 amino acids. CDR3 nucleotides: TGTGCCAGCAGCTTAGGGGGTGGGGCCCCGCAAGAGACCCAGTACTTC. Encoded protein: CASSLGGGAPQETQYF.

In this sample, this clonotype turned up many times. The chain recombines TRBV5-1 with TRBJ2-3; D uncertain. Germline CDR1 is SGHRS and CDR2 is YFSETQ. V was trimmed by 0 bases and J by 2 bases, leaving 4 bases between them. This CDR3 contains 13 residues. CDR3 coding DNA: TGCGCCAGCAGCTTGGAGAACACAGATACGCAGTATTTT. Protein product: CASSLENTDTQYF.

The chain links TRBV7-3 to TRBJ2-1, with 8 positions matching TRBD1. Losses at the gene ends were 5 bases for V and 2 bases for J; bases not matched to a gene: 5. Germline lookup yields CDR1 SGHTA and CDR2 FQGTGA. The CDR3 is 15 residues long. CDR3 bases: TGTGCCAGCAGCGTAGACAGGGGAACCTACAATGAGCAGTTCTTC. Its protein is CASSVDRGTYNEQFF.

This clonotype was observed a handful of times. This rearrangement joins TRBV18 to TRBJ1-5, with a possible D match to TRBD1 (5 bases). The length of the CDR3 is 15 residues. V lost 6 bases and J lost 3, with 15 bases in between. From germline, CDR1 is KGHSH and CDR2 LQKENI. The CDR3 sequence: CASSGGAGNNQPQHF. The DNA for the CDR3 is TGTGCCAGCTCTGGCGGGGCAGGGAACAATCAGCCCCAGCATTTT.

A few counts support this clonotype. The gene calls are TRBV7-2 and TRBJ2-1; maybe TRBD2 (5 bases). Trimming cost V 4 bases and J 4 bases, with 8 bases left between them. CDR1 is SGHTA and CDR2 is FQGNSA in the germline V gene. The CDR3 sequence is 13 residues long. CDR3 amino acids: CASSSTTYNEQFF. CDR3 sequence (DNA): TGTGCCAGCAGCTCGACTACTTACAATGAGCAGTTCTTC.

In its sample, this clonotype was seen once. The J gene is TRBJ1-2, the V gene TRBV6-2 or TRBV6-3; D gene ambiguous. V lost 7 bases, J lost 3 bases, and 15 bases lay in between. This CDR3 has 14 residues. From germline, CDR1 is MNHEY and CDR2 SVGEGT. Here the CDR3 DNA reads TGTGCCAGCACCCTAAGCGGGCCCTACTATGGCTACACCTTC. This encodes CASTLSGPYYGYTF.

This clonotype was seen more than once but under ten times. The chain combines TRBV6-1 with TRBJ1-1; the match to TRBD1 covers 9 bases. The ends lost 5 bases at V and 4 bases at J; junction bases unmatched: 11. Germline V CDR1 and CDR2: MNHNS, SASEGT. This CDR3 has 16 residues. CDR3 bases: TGTGCCAGCAGTCTGAAGGGGGACAGGGCGGGCACTGAAGCTTTCTTT. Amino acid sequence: CASSLKGDRAGTEAFF.

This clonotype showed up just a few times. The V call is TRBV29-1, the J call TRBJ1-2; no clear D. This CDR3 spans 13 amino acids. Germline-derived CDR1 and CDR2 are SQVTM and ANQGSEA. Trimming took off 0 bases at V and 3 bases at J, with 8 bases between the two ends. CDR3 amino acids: CSVEDLLDYGYTF. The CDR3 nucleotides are TGCAGCGTTGAAGATCTCCTCGACTATGGCTACACCTTC.

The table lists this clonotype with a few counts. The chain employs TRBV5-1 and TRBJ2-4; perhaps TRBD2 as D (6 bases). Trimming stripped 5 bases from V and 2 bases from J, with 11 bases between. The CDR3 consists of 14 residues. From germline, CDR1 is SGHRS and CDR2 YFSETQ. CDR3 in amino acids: CASSLSGPKNIQYF. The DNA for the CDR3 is TGCGCCAGCAGTTTGAGCGGGCCCAAAAACATTCAGTACTTC.

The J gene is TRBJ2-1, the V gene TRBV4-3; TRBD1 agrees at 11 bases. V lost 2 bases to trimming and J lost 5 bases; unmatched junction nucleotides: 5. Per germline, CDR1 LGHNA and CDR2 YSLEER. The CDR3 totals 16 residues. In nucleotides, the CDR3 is TGCGCCAGCAGCCAATGGGACAGGGGGACAAACAATGAGCAGTTCTTC. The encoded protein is CASSQWDRGTNNEQFF.

The CDR3 nucleotides read TGTGCCGGGGGGACATCGAACACCGGGGAGCTGTTTTTT. This encodes CAGGTSNTGELFF. This rearrangement joins TRBV6-1 to TRBJ2-2; D is perhaps TRBD1 or TRBD2 (6 bases each). The CDR3 totals 13 residues. V was trimmed by 11 bases and J by 0 bases, leaving 10 bases between them. Germline V gene sequence: CDR1 MNHNS, CDR2 SASEGT.

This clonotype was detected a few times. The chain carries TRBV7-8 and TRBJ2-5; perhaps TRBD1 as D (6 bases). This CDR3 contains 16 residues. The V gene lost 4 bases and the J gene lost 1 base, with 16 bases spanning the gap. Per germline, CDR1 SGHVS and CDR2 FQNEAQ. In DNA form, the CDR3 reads TGTGCCAGCAGCTCCCCACCTGGACAGTTCCAAGAGACCCAGTACTTC. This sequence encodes CASSSPPGQFQETQYF.

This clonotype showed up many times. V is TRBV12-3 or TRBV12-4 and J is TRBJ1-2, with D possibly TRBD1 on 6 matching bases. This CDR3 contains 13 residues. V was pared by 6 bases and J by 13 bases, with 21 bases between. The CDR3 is CASSPHRESVSTF. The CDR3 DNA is TGTGCCAGCAGCCCTCACAGGGAGTCAGTGTCCACCTTC.

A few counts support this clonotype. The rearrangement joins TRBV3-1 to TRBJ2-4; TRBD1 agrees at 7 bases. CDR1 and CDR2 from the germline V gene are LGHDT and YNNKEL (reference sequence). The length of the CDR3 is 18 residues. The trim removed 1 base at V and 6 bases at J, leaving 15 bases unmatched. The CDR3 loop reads CASSQVTQGPTKGNIQYF. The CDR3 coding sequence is TGTGCCAGCAGCCAAGTAACACAGGGGCCAACGAAGGGAAACATTCAGTACTTC.

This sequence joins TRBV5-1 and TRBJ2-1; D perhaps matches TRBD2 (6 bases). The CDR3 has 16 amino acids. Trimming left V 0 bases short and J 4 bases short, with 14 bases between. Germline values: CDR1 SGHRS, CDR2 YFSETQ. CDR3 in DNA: TGCGCCAGCAGCTTGGCCAGTACTAGCTTTTACAATGAGCAGTTCTTC. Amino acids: CASSLASTSFYNEQFF. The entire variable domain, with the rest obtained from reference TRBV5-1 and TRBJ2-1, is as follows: KAGVTQTPRYLIKTRGQQVTLSCSPISGHRSVSWYQQTPGQGLQFLFEYFSETQRNKGNFPGRFSGRQFSNSRSEMNVSTLELGDSALYLCASSLASTSFYNEQFFGPGTRLTVL.

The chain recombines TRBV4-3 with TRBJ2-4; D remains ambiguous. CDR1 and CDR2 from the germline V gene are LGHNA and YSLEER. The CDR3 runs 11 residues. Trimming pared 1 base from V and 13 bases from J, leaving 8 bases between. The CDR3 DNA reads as TGCGCCAGCAGCCAAGCCGGCATGCAGTACTTC. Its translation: CASSQAGMQYF.

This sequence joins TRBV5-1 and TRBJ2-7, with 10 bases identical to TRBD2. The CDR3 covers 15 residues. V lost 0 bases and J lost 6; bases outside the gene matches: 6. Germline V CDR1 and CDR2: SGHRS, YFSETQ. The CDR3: CASSLEREGPGEQYF. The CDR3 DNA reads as TGCGCCAGCAGCTTGGAGCGGGAGGGGCCTGGCGAGCAGTACTTC.

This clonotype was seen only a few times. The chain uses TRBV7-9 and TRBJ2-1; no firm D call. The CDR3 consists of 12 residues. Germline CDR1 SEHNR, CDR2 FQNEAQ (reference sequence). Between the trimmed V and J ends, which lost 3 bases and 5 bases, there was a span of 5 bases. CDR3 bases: TGTGCCAGCAGCTTTGTAGACAATGAGCAGTTCTTC. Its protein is CASSFVDNEQFF.

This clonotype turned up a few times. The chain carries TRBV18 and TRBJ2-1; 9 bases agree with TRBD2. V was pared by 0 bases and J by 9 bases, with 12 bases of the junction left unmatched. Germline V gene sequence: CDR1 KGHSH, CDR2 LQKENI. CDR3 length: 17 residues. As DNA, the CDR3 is TGTGCCAGCTCACCACCGATGGCTAGCGGGAACGGTGGTGAGCAGTTCTTC. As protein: CASSPPMASGNGGEQFF. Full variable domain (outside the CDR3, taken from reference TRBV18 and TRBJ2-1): NAGVMQNPRHLVRRRGQEARLRCSPMKGHSHVYWYRQLPEEGLKFMVYLQKENIIDESGMPKERFSAEFPKEGPSILRIQQVVRGDSAAYFCASSPPMASGNGGEQFFGPGTRLTVL.

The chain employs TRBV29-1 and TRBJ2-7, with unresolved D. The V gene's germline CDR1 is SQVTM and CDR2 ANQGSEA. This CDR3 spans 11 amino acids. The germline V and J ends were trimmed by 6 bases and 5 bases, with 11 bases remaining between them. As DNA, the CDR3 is TGCAGCGTCGCCCCCGACCACGAGCAGTACTTC. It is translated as CSVAPDHEQYF.

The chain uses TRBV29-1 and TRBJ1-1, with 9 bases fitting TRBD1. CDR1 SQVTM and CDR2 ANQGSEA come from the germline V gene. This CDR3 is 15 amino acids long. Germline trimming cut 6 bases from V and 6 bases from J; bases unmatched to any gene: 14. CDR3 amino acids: CSVNTGTGLFSEAFF. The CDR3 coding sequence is TGCAGCGTCAATACAGGGACAGGGCTATTCTCTGAAGCTTTCTTT. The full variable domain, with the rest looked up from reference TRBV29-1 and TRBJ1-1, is SAVISQKPSRDICQRGTSLTIQCQVDSQVTMMFWYRQQPGQSLTLIATANQGSEATYESGFVIDKFPISRPNLTFSTLTVSNMSPEDSSIYLCSVNTGTGLFSEAFFGQGTRLTVV.

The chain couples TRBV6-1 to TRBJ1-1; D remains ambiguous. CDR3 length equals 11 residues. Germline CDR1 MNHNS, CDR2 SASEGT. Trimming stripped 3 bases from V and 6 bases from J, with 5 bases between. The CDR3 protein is CASSEVAEAFF. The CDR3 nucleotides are TGTGCCAGCAGTGAGGTGGCTGAAGCTTTCTTT.